Below are 7 T cell receptor beta chains sequenced from a single sample in a study of human T cells and chemical hapten exposure. TCRdb reprocessed the RACE reads via MiXCR and lists one record per CDR3 protein. Among tens of thousands of distinct CDR3 sequences, around 9.6% were seen once, and the ten largest hold 3% to 4.5%. Time point denoted: pre-sensitization, week 0. Sample treatment: therapeutic diphenylcyclopropenone sensitization with weekly scalp DPC. Source: whole blood, taken in connection with sensitization to the hapten diphenylcyclopropenone (DPC). Receptors originate from a woman aged 40 to 50 with alopecia areata. Some clones in this sample may be carry-over from other donors' samples.

The chain links TRBV6-6 to TRBJ1-1; D gene uncertain. Looked up from germline, CDR1 is MNHNY and CDR2 is SVGAGI (reference sequence). This CDR3 has 15 residues. The V gene lost 0 bases and the J gene lost 1 base, with 9 bases spanning the gap. The CDR3 sequence: CASSYSRPGNTEAFF. The CDR3 DNA reads TGTGCCAGCAGTTACTCGAGACCCGGGAACACTGAAGCTTTCTTT.

This clonotype was counted ten times or more. The chain employs TRBV12-3 or TRBV12-4 and TRBJ2-2, with 9 positions matching TRBD2. Losses at the gene ends were 3 bases for V and 4 bases for J; bases not matched to a gene: 9. The CDR3 runs to 17 residues. The DNA of the CDR3 is TGTGCCAGCAGTTTCGCTACTAGCGGGTCCCCCACCGGGGAGCTGTTTTTT. Its protein is CASSFATSGSPTGELFF.

A remark on this clonotype: Given the absence of the conserved phenylalanine or tryptophan at the CDR3 end, a read error is likely. V usage is TRBV7-6 and J usage is TRBJ2-2; no definite D call. Trimming took off 7 bases at V and 6 bases at J, with 6 bases between the two ends. Germline assignment: CDR1 SGHVS and CDR2 FNYEAQ. This CDR3 comprises 11 residues. CDR3 loop: CASTGPGELFL. The DNA of the CDR3 is TGTGCCAGCACCGGACCCGGGGAGCTGTTTTTA.

CDR3 DNA sequence: TGCAGCGCCCTGACTAGCGGGGGCCTGAACACCGGGGAGCTGTTTTTT. Translated, it gives CSALTSGGLNTGELFF. The rearrangement uses TRBV29-1 and TRBJ2-2, with TRBD2 identical over 12 bases. Germline-derived CDR1 and CDR2 are SQVTM and ANQGSEA. This CDR3 comprises 16 residues. J gave up 1 base and V 7 bases, and 7 bases lay outside the gene matches.

This clonotype was seen only a few times. This chain links TRBV18 with TRBJ1-1; maybe TRBD1 (6 bases). V dropped 6 bases and J dropped 1 base, with 9 bases sitting between them. The CDR3 has 13 amino acids. The germline CDR1 and CDR2 sequences are KGHSH and LQKENI. The CDR3 sequence is CASSGGQNTEAFF. For the CDR3, the DNA is TGTGCCAGCTCGGGGGGGCAGAACACTGAAGCTTTCTTT.

The chain uses TRBV6-2 or TRBV6-3 and TRBJ2-7; D possibly uses TRBD1 or TRBD2 (6 bases each). The germline V gene has CDR1 MNHEY and CDR2 SVGEGT. The V end lost 6 bases, the J end lost 7 bases, and 19 bases lay between the germline ends. This CDR3 is built from 14 residues. CDR3: CASSSYGGPGEQYF. The CDR3 DNA is TGTGCCAGCAGCTCCTATGGGGGGCCGGGGGAGCAGTACTTC.

This clonotype was detected only a few times. The chain carries TRBV4-2 and TRBJ2-7; TRBD2 matches 8 bases. Germline loops: CDR1 LGHNA, CDR2 YNFKEQ. The CDR3 consists of 15 residues. V dropped 1 base and J dropped 6; count of bases not matched to a gene: 8. CDR3 nucleotides: TGTGCCAGCAGCCAAGTGCCTAGCGGGCTCGGCGAGCAGTACTTC. Encoded protein: CASSQVPSGLGEQYF.